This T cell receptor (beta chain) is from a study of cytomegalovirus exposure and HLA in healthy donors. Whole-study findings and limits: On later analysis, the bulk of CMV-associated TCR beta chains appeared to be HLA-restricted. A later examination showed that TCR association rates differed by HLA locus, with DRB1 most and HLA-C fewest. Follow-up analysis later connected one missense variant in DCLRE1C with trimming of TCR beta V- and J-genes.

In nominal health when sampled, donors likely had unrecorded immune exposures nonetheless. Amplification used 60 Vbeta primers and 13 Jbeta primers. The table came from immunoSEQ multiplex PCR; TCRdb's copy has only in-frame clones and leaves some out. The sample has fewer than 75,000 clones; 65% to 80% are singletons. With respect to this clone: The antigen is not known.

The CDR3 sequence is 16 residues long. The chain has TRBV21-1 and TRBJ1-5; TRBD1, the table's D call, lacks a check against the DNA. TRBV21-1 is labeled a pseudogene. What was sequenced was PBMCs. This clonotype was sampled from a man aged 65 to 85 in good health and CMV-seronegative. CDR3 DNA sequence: TGTGCCAGCAGCACACCGGGACAGGGAGGAGATCAGCCCCAGCATTTT. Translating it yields CASSTPGQGGDQPQHF.